A selection of T cell receptor beta chains follows, all from one sample in a study of T cells in Graves' hyperthyroidism and ophthalmopathy. A single record per CDR3 protein comes from TCRdb applying MiXCR to the multiplex PCR reads. The sample holds 550,000 to 600,000 distinct CDR3 sequences, around 46% seen once. Material for sequencing was peripheral blood or thyroid tissue (not recorded which). Every receptor here comes from an adult woman with Graves' disease, either hyperthyroidism or ophthalmopathy (not recorded which). Both conserved end residues are part of each CDR3. D genes are given only for firm matches. Part of the rows lack a size; the others show once, few, many or a class for expanded clones.

v_call	d_call	clone_size	j_call	cdr3_aa	cdr3_nt
TRBV2	TRBD2	many	TRBJ2-7	CASRGTSGNLREQYF	TGTGCCAGCAGGGGGACTAGCGGCAATTTGAGGGAGCAGTACTTC
TRBV7-9	.	many	TRBJ1-3	CASSSRAGNTIYF	TGTGCCAGCAGCTCCAGGGCTGGAAACACCATATATTTT
TRBV7-9	.	.	TRBJ1-1	CASSLTSGNTEAFF	TGTGCCAGCAGCTTAACCTCGGGGAACACTGAAGCTTTCTTT
TRBV9	.	once	TRBJ2-5	CASSVEPQETQYF	TGTGCCAGCAGCGTAGAGCCTCAAGAGACCCAGTACTTC
TRBV20-1	TRBD2	.	TRBJ2-7	CSARDLERDYEQYF	TGCAGTGCTAGAGATCTAGAGCGGGACTACGAGCAGTACTTC
TRBV7-9	.	few	TRBJ1-6	CASSLARAEGSPLHF	TGTGCCAGCAGCTTAGCGCGAGCAGAAGGTTCACCCCTCCACTTT
TRBV28	.	.	TRBJ2-5	CASSLWTLKETQYF	TGTGCCAGCAGTTTATGGACCCTCAAAGAGACCCAGTACTTC
TRBV7-9	TRBD1	many	TRBJ2-6	CASSPDRGSTGANVLTF	TGTGCCAGCAGCCCGGACAGGGGCAGCACTGGGGCCAACGTCCTGACTTTC
TRBV6-1	.	few	TRBJ2-7	CASTGKAGSSYEQYF	TGTGCCAGCACTGGGAAGGCCGGGAGCTCCTACGAGCAGTACTTC
TRBV24-1	TRBD1	many	TRBJ1-1	CATSDFGLTGREEAFF	TGTGCCACCAGTGATTTTGGGTTGACAGGGAGAGAAGAAGCTTTCTTT
TRBV5-1	.	.	TRBJ2-7	CASSPTAGSEELYF	TGCGCCAGCAGCCCAACCGCCGGGAGCGAAGAGCTGTACTTC
TRBV3-1	TRBD2	many	TRBJ2-7	CASSRLAGFSYEQYF	TGTGCCAGCAGCCGACTAGCGGGCTTCTCCTACGAGCAGTACTTC
TRBV2	.	.	TRBJ1-5	CASSEGGQLSQPQHF	TGTGCCAGCAGTGAAGGGGGCCAGTTAAGTCAGCCCCAGCATTTT
TRBV7-6	.	many	TRBJ2-5	CASSSSYQETQYF	TGTGCCAGCAGCTCGAGTTACCAAGAGACCCAGTACTTC
TRBV28	TRBD1	many	TRBJ1-1	CASSGTVEAFF	TGTGCCAGCAGCGGGACAGTTGAAGCTTTCTTT
TRBV6-5	TRBD1	few	TRBJ1-2	CASSTSSGTDPYGYTF	TGTGCCAGCAGTACCTCATCCGGGACAGACCCTTATGGCTACACCTTC
TRBV5-1	.	.	TRBJ1-1	CASSLQEAYNEAFF	TGCGCCAGCAGCTTACAGGAGGCCTACAATGAAGCTTTCTTT
TRBV12-3/TRBV12-4	.	.	TRBJ1-5	CASSRIGTTQHF	TGTGCCAGCAGTAGGATAGGGACGACCCAGCATTTT
TRBV15	.	.	TRBJ2-7	CASSPYMSSYEQYF	TGTGCCAGCAGTCCCTATATGAGCTCCTACGAGCAGTACTTC
TRBV7-2	TRBD2	.	TRBJ2-5	CASSPGLVKTQYF	TGTGCCAGCAGCCCGGGACTAGTAAAGACCCAGTACTTC
TRBV5-1	TRBD1	many	TRBJ1-2	CASSLGRDREYGYTF	TGCGCCAGCAGCTTGGGCCGGGACAGGGAGTATGGCTACACCTTC
TRBV29-1	.	many	TRBJ1-1	CSVYKRLNTEAFF	TGCAGCGTATATAAGCGGCTGAACACTGAAGCTTTCTTT
TRBV29-1	TRBD1	many	TRBJ1-4	CSGKTGANEKLFF	TGCAGCGGGAAGACAGGGGCTAATGAAAAACTGTTTTTT
TRBV5-8	.	many	TRBJ2-7	CASSTLERGYEQYF	TGTGCCAGCAGCACCTTAGAGAGGGGTTACGAGCAGTACTTC
TRBV29-1	.	.	TRBJ1-1	CSVEEALNTEAFF	TGCAGCGTTGAGGAGGCGCTGAACACTGAAGCTTTCTTT
TRBV7-2	TRBD1	many	TRBJ1-2	CASSSDRGYGYTF	TGTGCCAGCTCATCCGACAGGGGATATGGCTACACCTTC
TRBV6-2/TRBV6-3	.	many	TRBJ2-7	CASRMDYPSLYF	TGTGCCAGCAGGATGGACTACCCCAGTTTGTACTTC
TRBV7-2	.	.	TRBJ2-7	CASSLGGLATYEQYF	TGTGCCAGCAGCTTAGGCGGGCTAGCGACGTACGAGCAGTACTTC
TRBV7-8	.	.	TRBJ1-6	CASSLGLAGSSPLHF	TGTGCCAGCAGCTTAGGGCTAGCGGGAAGCTCACCCCTCCACTTT
TRBV11-3	TRBD1	.	TRBJ1-2	CASSLGGTGAYGYTF	TGTGCCAGCAGCTTAGGTGGGACAGGGGCCTATGGCTACACCTTC
TRBV7-9	.	few	TRBJ1-3	CASSNKRGSGNTIYF	TGTGCCAGCAGTAACAAGAGGGGCTCTGGAAACACCATATATTTT
TRBV7-9	TRBD2	.	TRBJ2-3	CASSFSGSAQYF	TGTGCCAGCAGCTTTAGCGGGAGTGCGCAGTATTTT
TRBV2	TRBD2	many	TRBJ2-5	CASSAFLAEETQYF	TGTGCCAGCAGTGCCTTTCTAGCGGAAGAGACCCAGTACTTC
TRBV7-9	.	many	TRBJ2-7	CASSPIISYEQYF	TGTGCCAGCAGCCCGATCATCTCCTACGAGCAGTACTTC
TRBV11-2	.	.	TRBJ1-2	CASSLVSSYGYTF	TGTGCCAGCAGCTTAGTTAGCAGTTATGGCTACACCTTC
TRBV5-1	.	many	TRBJ2-5	CASSSAESPGKTQYF	TGCGCCAGCAGCTCCGCTGAGTCCCCCGGGAAGACCCAGTACTTC
TRBV30	.	few	TRBJ1-6	CAWRGVSYNSPLHF	TGTGCCTGGAGGGGGGTCTCCTATAATTCACCCCTCCACTTT
TRBV5-1	TRBD1	many	TRBJ1-1	CARDRGRTEAFF	TGCGCCAGAGACAGGGGCAGAACTGAAGCTTTCTTT
TRBV29-1	TRBD1	.	TRBJ1-4	CSLPRQGYEKLFF	TGCAGCTTGCCCCGACAGGGGTATGAAAAACTGTTTTTT
TRBV6-6	.	many	TRBJ2-5	CASLQPASAVFQETQYF	TGTGCCAGCCTCCAGCCTGCCTCTGCGGTATTCCAAGAGACCCAGTACTTC
TRBV10-3	.	.	TRBJ1-2	CAIRPSSVNYGYTF	TGTGCCATCAGGCCGAGTTCCGTTAACTATGGCTACACCTTC
TRBV7-2	TRBD2	.	TRBJ2-1	CASSPSSGRANEQFF	TGTGCCAGCAGTCCGTCTAGCGGGAGGGCCAATGAGCAGTTCTTC
TRBV2	.	many	TRBJ1-5	CASRPSDGRNQPQHF	TGTGCCAGCAGGCCCTCGGACGGACGCAATCAGCCCCAGCATTTT
TRBV3-1	.	.	TRBJ2-7	CASSQETALRAQYF	TGTGCCAGCAGCCAAGAAACGGCACTACGAGCGCAGTACTTC
TRBV15	.	many	TRBJ1-1	CATSSSRGARTEAFF	TGTGCCACCAGCAGTAGTCGGGGGGCGAGAACTGAAGCTTTCTTT
TRBV2	TRBD1	.	TRBJ1-4	CAYIRPGQRNEKLFF	TGTGCCTACATTCGACCGGGACAGAGAAATGAAAAACTGTTTTTT
TRBV4-1	.	many	TRBJ2-6	CASRSSPGANVLTF	TGCGCCAGCAGGTCGTCGCCTGGGGCCAACGTCCTGACTTTC
TRBV19	TRBD1	.	TRBJ1-6	CASSTGTVELSPLHF	TGTGCCAGTAGTACGGGGACAGTGGAACTGTCACCCCTCCACTTT